Below, 30 T cell receptor beta chains from the same sample are listed, as sequenced in a study of regulatory and conventional T cells in RAG deficiency. Method: immunoSEQ multiplex PCR; TCRdb's copy keeps in-frame clones and lacks some. Of 29,000 or so clones listed, 90% to 95% are singletons. Genomic DNA came from blood conventional CD4+ T cells gated CD25-low CD127-high. This sample was shared with a second study, whose subject was regulatory T cells. This second study says: Primers: 52 TRBV forward and 13 TRBJ reverse.

The sequenced material came from CD25- CD4+ T cells sorted from blood. The receptors were sampled from a human donor in good health.

The V gene is TRBV25-1, the J gene TRBJ1-1, with 9 bases identical to TRBD1. The germline V gene encodes CDR1 MGHDK and CDR2 SYGVNS. The CDR3 is 14 residues long. V lost 6 bases and J lost 3; bases outside the gene matches: 5. The CDR3 reads CASRGTGSYTEAFF. The CDR3 DNA follows: TGTGCCAGCAGGGGGACAGGGTCGTACACTGAAGCTTTCTTT.

The genes are TRBV6-1 and TRBJ1-5, with D possibly TRBD1 on 6 matching bases. The CDR3 extends over 15 amino acids. In germline, CDR1 is MNHNS, CDR2 SASEGT. Deletions cut 2 bases from V and 7 bases from J, with 15 bases between. The CDR3 DNA is TGTGCCAGCAGTGAAAGGGTACAGGGAGGGCAGCCCCAGCATTTT. Residues: CASSERVQGGQPQHF.

The rearrangement uses TRBV19 and TRBJ1-1; D is possibly TRBD1 (5 bases). V was cut by 7 bases and J by 4 bases, with 19 bases left in between. The CDR3 totals 15 residues. The V gene's germline CDR1 is LNHDA and CDR2 SQIVND (reference sequence). This CDR3 reads CASILQGRFVTEAFF. The CDR3 DNA follows: TGTGCCAGTATTCTTCAGGGAAGGTTTGTCACTGAAGCTTTCTTT.

This chain uses TRBV15 with TRBJ1-6; unclear D gene. Germline V CDR1 and CDR2: LNHNV, YYDKDF (reference sequence). The CDR3 contains 16 residues. Trimming took off 0 bases at V and 7 bases at J, with 13 bases between the two ends. CDR3 bases: TGTGCCACCAGCAGAGATAATGCGGCGGGGAATTCACCCCTCCACTTT. Translated: CATSRDNAAGNSPLHF.

The chain is built from TRBV5-6 and TRBJ2-7; D gene unclear. The V gene lost 2 bases and the J gene lost 4 bases, with 7 bases spanning the gap. This CDR3 is 12 amino acids long. Germline V gene data show CDR1 as SGHDT and CDR2 as YYEEEE. CDR3 amino acids: CASSFSSYEQYF. CDR3 in DNA: TGTGCCAGCAGCTTTTCTTCGTACGAGCAGTACTTC.

The J gene is TRBJ2-1, the V gene TRBV9; 9 bases map to TRBD2. The CDR3 contains 16 residues. V shed 0 bases, J shed 4 bases, and the junction held 5 bases outside the gene matches. CDR1 SGDLS and CDR2 YYNGEE come from the germline V gene. CDR3 sequence: CASSVELAGTYNEQFF. CDR3 DNA sequence: TGTGCCAGCAGCGTAGAGCTAGCGGGGACGTACAATGAGCAGTTCTTC.

This chain connects TRBV28 to TRBJ1-2; 8 bases line up with TRBD1. The CDR3 loop spans 14 amino acids. V shed 7 bases, J shed 0 bases, and the junction held 4 bases outside the gene matches. Germline-derived CDR1 and CDR2 are MDHEN and SYDVKM. CDR3 in DNA: TGTGCCAGCATCCTGGACAGGGCTAACTATGGCTACACCTTC. Amino acid sequence: CASILDRANYGYTF.

This clone was seen a single time. The DNA for the CDR3 is TGTGCCAGCTCACCGGGAGGTTTGAACACCGGGGAGCTGTTTTTT. Protein sequence: CASSPGGLNTGELFF. The V gene is TRBV18, the J gene TRBJ2-2; maybe TRBD2 (6 bases). The germline V and J ends were trimmed by 3 bases and 1 base, with 9 bases remaining between them. This CDR3 is built from 15 residues. The germline V gene has CDR1 KGHSH and CDR2 LQKENI.

The chain links TRBV30 to TRBJ1-2; possibly TRBD1 for D (5 bases). The ends were cut back, 3 bases at V and 5 bases at J, with 22 bases in the middle. The CDR3 is made up of 16 amino acids. CDR1 and CDR2 (germline): GTSNPN, SVGIG (reference sequence). The DNA for the CDR3 is TGTGCCTGGAGGCTCGGGACCTCCCTCGGGGGGTATGGCTACACCTTC. Protein sequence: CAWRLGTSLGGYGYTF.

This clone was picked up a small number of times. The chain joins TRBV5-5 to TRBJ1-4; no reliable D call. Germline CDR1 reads SGHKS; CDR2 reads YYEKEE (reference sequence). CDR3 length: 15 residues. Trimming left V 0 bases short and J 8 bases short, with 14 bases between. The CDR3 is CASSLGAGIGEKLFF. The DNA for the CDR3 is TGTGCCAGCAGCTTGGGGGCGGGGATAGGCGAAAAACTGTTTTTT.

J is TRBJ2-5 and V is TRBV28; D gene ambiguous. V lost 6 bases and J lost 7, with 12 bases in between. The CDR3 is 12 amino acids. Germline CDR1 and CDR2: MDHEN and SYDVKM. CDR3 region: CASSPPAGTQYF. DNA of the CDR3: TGTGCCAGCAGCCCCCCAGCAGGGACCCAGTACTTC.

This chain joins TRBV27 and TRBJ1-1, with 8 bases fitting TRBD1. The CDR3 totals 17 residues. J lost 0 bases, V lost 7 bases, and 13 bases had no gene match. Germline V lookup: CDR1 MNHEY, CDR2 SMNVEV (reference sequence). CDR3: CASIPYITGGLNTEAFF. CDR3 sequence (DNA): TGTGCCAGCATCCCCTATATTACAGGGGGGTTGAACACTGAAGCTTTCTTT.

The V gene is TRBV4-1, the J gene TRBJ1-1, with no clear D. This CDR3 is built from 14 residues. Germline CDR1 MGHRA, CDR2 YSYEKL. V gave up 2 bases and J gave up 0 bases, with 7 bases separating them. The CDR3 sequence: CASSQLEVNTEAFF. The CDR3 DNA reads TGCGCCAGCAGCCAATTGGAGGTGAACACTGAAGCTTTCTTT.

The chain combines TRBV6-6 with TRBJ2-5; D unclear. The DNA end is more similar to TRBJ2-7, so the J call may be wrong. The CDR3 runs to 15 residues. Per the germline V gene, CDR1 is MNHNY and CDR2 is SVGAGI (reference sequence). In DNA form, the CDR3 reads TGTGCCAGCAGTTACTCTGGGCCGTCCTCCTACGAGCAGTACTTC. It specifies CASSYSGPSSYEQYF.

V is TRBV11-2 and J is TRBJ2-7, with 12 bases fitting TRBD1. Germline-derived CDR1 and CDR2 are SGHAT and FQNNGV. V gave up 6 bases and J gave up 0 bases; unmatched junction bases: 9. The CDR3 extends over 17 amino acids. CDR3 nucleotides: TGTGCCAGCAGACCTGGGACAGGGGGCTCCTTCTCCTACGAGCAGTACTTC. Translated, it gives CASRPGTGGSFSYEQYF.

The V call is TRBV28, the J call TRBJ2-1; D ambiguous. The CDR3 totals 11 residues. Trimming removed 5 bases from V and 10 bases from J, with 9 bases in between. Germline values: CDR1 MDHEN, CDR2 SYDVKM. CDR3 sequence (DNA): TGTGCCAGCAGTCTGCAGGTCGAGCAGTTCTTC. Translating it yields CASSLQVEQFF.

V and J are TRBV29-1 and TRBJ1-2; 7 nucleotides match TRBD1. Germline assignment: CDR1 SQVTM and CDR2 ANQGSEA. This CDR3 comprises 15 residues. The V segment lost 4 bases and the J segment 0 bases; nucleotides outside the gene matches: 8. The CDR3 DNA follows: TGCAGCGTTGTCGAGACAGGGCTTTCTAACTATGGCTACACCTTC. Translation: CSVVETGLSNYGYTF.

CDR3 bases: TGCGCCAGCAGCTTGCCAGGACTAGCGGGGGGGCTCCGAAATGAGCAGTTCTTC. It translates to CASSLPGLAGGLRNEQFF. The chain couples TRBV5-1 to TRBJ2-1, with TRBD2 identical over 15 bases. The V and J ends lost 1 base and 7 bases, in that order; junction bases with no gene match: 9. The germline V gene encodes CDR1 SGHRS and CDR2 YFSETQ. This CDR3 has 18 residues.

V and J are TRBV5-1 and TRBJ2-7; 8 bases fit TRBD1. V lost 2 bases to trimming and J lost 5 bases; unmatched junction nucleotides: 6. CDR1 and CDR2 (germline): SGHRS, YFSETQ. There are 14 residues in the CDR3. CDR3 residues: CASSFRDRQDEQYF. In DNA form, the CDR3 reads TGCGCCAGCAGCTTTCGGGACAGGCAGGACGAGCAGTACTTC.

This clone was seen once. The genes are TRBV11-2 and TRBJ2-5; 8 positions agree with TRBD2. The germline V gene encodes CDR1 SGHAT and CDR2 FQNNGV. V was clipped by 7 bases and J by 2 bases; unmatched bases: 12. CDR3 length equals 16 residues. The CDR3 is CASKGTRGLGQETQYF. DNA of the CDR3: TGTGCCAGCAAGGGGACTAGGGGGTTAGGGCAAGAGACCCAGTACTTC.

This chain connects TRBV29-1 to TRBJ2-7; maybe TRBD2 (7 bases). V was clipped by 7 bases and J by 0 bases, with 13 bases between them. Germline V gene data show CDR1 as SQVTM and CDR2 as ANQGSEA. CDR3 length: 13 residues. In DNA, the CDR3 is TGCAGCGCTGAGGGGGGGGGCTCCTACGAGCAGTACTTC. Translating it yields CSAEGGGSYEQYF.

The CDR3 sequence: CASSRPGGARNYGYTF. The CDR3 DNA is TGTGCCAGCAGCCGCCCGGGGGGAGCTCGTAACTATGGCTACACCTTC. The chain recombines TRBV5-6 with TRBJ1-2, with D tentatively TRBD1 (5 bases). Between the trimmed V and J ends, which lost 4 bases and 1 base, there was a span of 17 bases. The CDR3 is 16 amino acids. The germline gives CDR1 SGHDT, CDR2 YYEEEE.

This chain connects TRBV7-8 to TRBJ2-1, with D unresolved. V lost 0 bases, J lost 4 bases, and 10 bases lay in between. This CDR3 has 15 amino acids. Germline assignment: CDR1 SGHVS and CDR2 FQNEAQ. CDR3 region: CASSLALQTYNEQFF. The DNA of the CDR3 is TGTGCCAGCAGCTTAGCGCTCCAGACTTACAATGAGCAGTTCTTC.

The chain has TRBV7-2 and TRBJ1-1; D perhaps matches TRBD1 (5 bases). V shed 0 bases and J shed 0 bases, with 26 bases lying between them. CDR1 and CDR2 from the germline V gene are SGHTA and FQGNSA. The CDR3 spans 21 residues. CDR3 sequence reads: CASSLAPLIDSPNGVNTEAFF. CDR3 coding DNA: TGTGCCAGCAGCTTAGCCCCACTCATAGACAGTCCGAATGGGGTGAACACTGAAGCTTTCTTT.

The chain couples TRBV6-1 to TRBJ1-5; D uncertain. Germline V gene sequence: CDR1 MNHNS, CDR2 SASEGT. Deletions cut 7 bases from V and 6 bases from J, with 16 bases between. This CDR3 comprises 14 residues. Here the CDR3 reads CASNSAAVRQPQHF. CDR3 DNA sequence: TGTGCCAGCAACTCGGCGGCGGTTCGTCAGCCCCAGCATTTT.

The chain joins TRBV7-9 to TRBJ2-7; weak D call: TRBD1 (6 bases). Trimming cost V 3 bases and J 5 bases, with 20 bases left between them. The CDR3 consists of 16 residues. The germline V gene has CDR1 SEHNR and CDR2 FQNEAQ (reference sequence). The CDR3 sequence: CASSFDRRSGEDEQYF. The CDR3 region has the DNA TGTGCCAGCAGCTTTGACAGGAGATCGGGCGAGGACGAGCAGTACTTC.

This clone was seen a single time. The genes are TRBV18 and TRBJ1-2; the match to TRBD1 covers 9 bases. The V and J ends lost 3 bases and 0 bases, in that order; junction bases with no gene match: 8. The CDR3 runs 17 residues. Germline-derived CDR1 and CDR2 are KGHSH and LQKENI. The CDR3 sequence is CASSPTDRGPANYGYTF. The CDR3 DNA follows: TGTGCCAGCTCACCCACGGACAGGGGTCCAGCTAACTATGGCTACACCTTC.

This sequence joins TRBV5-6 and TRBJ1-3; no clear D. CDR1 SGHDT and CDR2 YYEEEE come from the germline V gene. The CDR3 has 14 amino acids. Trimming took off 3 bases at V and 0 bases at J, with 7 bases between the two ends. Written as DNA, the CDR3 is TGTGCCAGCAGCTCCTCCGGCTCTGGAAACACCATATATTTT. Protein: CASSSSGSGNTIYF.

The chain carries TRBV9 and TRBJ2-5; 8 positions agree with TRBD2. The CDR3 has 17 residues. Germline loops: CDR1 SGDLS, CDR2 YYNGEE. V lost 2 bases and J lost 4; bases outside the gene matches: 13. The CDR3, as DNA: TGTGCCAGCAGCGTTGGTGCTGGGACGGGGGGGACAGAGACCCAGTACTTC. Protein: CASSVGAGTGGTETQYF.

This chain joins TRBV29-1 and TRBJ1-1; D is possibly TRBD1 (5 bases). The CDR3 is 11 residues long. Trimming left V 4 bases short and J 2 bases short, with 5 bases between. Germline V gives CDR1 SQVTM, CDR2 ANQGSEA. The CDR3 reads CSVGTNTEAFF. The CDR3, as DNA: TGCAGCGTTGGGACAAACACTGAAGCTTTCTTT.